These 14 T cell receptor beta chains were all obtained from the same sample, sequenced in a study of blood T cell repertoires in COVID-19. Libraries were prepared by immunoSEQ multiplex PCR; TCRdb keeps only in-frame clonotypes and omits some of them. The sample lists about 160,000 clones, roughly 80% occurring once. The specimen was peripheral blood. Every receptor here comes from a woman aged 40 to 50 with COVID-19, enrolled during active disease.

This clone came up once. The V call is TRBV6-5, the J call TRBJ1-2; 7 bases agree with TRBD1. Looked up from germline, CDR1 is MNHEY and CDR2 is SVGAGI. The CDR3 loop spans 14 amino acids. J was trimmed by 6 bases and V by 5 bases; bases with no gene match: 9. Written as DNA, the CDR3 is TGTGCCAGCAGTACTCAGATACAGGGGAATGGCTACACCTTC. Protein product: CASSTQIQGNGYTF.

The chain couples TRBV10-3 to TRBJ2-1, with 9 bases fitting TRBD2. V trimming: 8 bases; J trimming: 1 base; junction bases outside the gene matches: 3. This CDR3 contains 14 residues. Germline CDR1 ENHRY, CDR2 SYGVKD. The CDR3 reads CAIAAGGSYNEQFF. CDR3 nucleotides: TGTGCCATCGCCGCGGGAGGGTCCTACAATGAGCAGTTCTTC.

This clone was observed a handful of times. CDR3 sequence: CASSLDRGDTEAFF. The CDR3 nucleotides read TGTGCCAGCAGCTTAGACAGGGGCGATACTGAAGCTTTCTTT. The chain has TRBV11-2 and TRBJ1-1, with a weak D call TRBD1 (6 bases). Trimming took 0 bases from V and 5 from J, leaving 10 bases between them. The CDR3 has 14 residues. Germline-derived CDR1 and CDR2 are SGHAT and FQNNGV. Based on the CDR3 plus reference TRBV11-2 and TRBJ1-1, the full variable domain is EAGVAQSPRYKIIEKRQSVAFWCNPISGHATLYWYQQILGQGPKLLIQFQNNGVVDDSQLPKDRFSAERLKGVDSTLKIQPAKLEDSAVYLCASSLDRGDTEAFFGQGTRLTVV.

This chain joins TRBV6-5 and TRBJ2-7; 8 bases align to TRBD1. The CDR3 is 13 amino acids. The germline V gene has CDR1 MNHEY and CDR2 SVGAGI. After removal of 6 bases from V and 2 bases from J, the junction contained 3 bases not matched to a gene. This CDR3 reads CASRGQATYEQYF. CDR3 nucleotides: TGTGCCAGCAGGGGACAGGCTACCTACGAGCAGTACTTC.

Of note for this clone: Within the sample, other DNA sequences also encode this same CDR3. The rearrangement joins TRBV6-5 to TRBJ1-1; D ambiguous. Germline V gene lookup returns CDR1 MNHEY and CDR2 SVGAGI. The CDR3 is made up of 13 amino acids. V lost 0 bases and J 3 bases, leaving 5 bases between the germline ends. This CDR3 is CASSYSRDTEAFF. As DNA, the CDR3 is TGTGCCAGCAGTTACTCTCGAGACACTGAAGCTTTCTTT.

The chain joins TRBV12-3 or TRBV12-4 to TRBJ1-3, with unresolved D. Between the trimmed V and J ends, which lost 0 bases and 15 bases, there was a span of 15 bases. This CDR3 contains 13 residues. The CDR3 protein is CASSLALSGPSYF. CDR3 nucleotide sequence: TGTGCCAGCAGTTTAGCGCTAAGCGGCCCCTCATATTTT.

This clone was found a few times. The chain carries TRBV6-5 and TRBJ1-1; D is possibly TRBD1 (5 bases). Trimming stripped 7 bases from V and 6 bases from J, with 15 bases between. The CDR3 has 13 residues. The germline V gene encodes CDR1 MNHEY and CDR2 SVGAGI. CDR3 region: CASTLRTSAEAFF. CDR3 DNA sequence: TGTGCCAGCACCTTGCGGACATCGGCTGAAGCTTTCTTT.

J is TRBJ1-2 and V is TRBV19; D gene unclear. CDR1 LNHDA and CDR2 SQIVND come from the germline V gene (reference sequence). Trimming removed 6 bases at V and 4 bases at J, with 9 bases between. The CDR3 is 12 residues long. The CDR3 bases are TGTGCCAGTAGGAAACAGTCCTATGGCTACACCTTC. Translation: CASRKQSYGYTF.

This sequence joins TRBV28 and TRBJ2-3; D not resolved. The germline V gene encodes CDR1 MDHEN and CDR2 SYDVKM. V dropped 1 base and J dropped 1 base, with 6 bases sitting between them. There are 14 residues in the CDR3. The CDR3: CASSLLAGTDTQYF. The DNA for the CDR3 is TGTGCCAGCAGTTTATTGGCGGGCACAGATACGCAGTATTTT.

V is TRBV11-2 and J is TRBJ2-2; 12 nucleotides align to TRBD1. The CDR3 contains 17 residues. The junction had 10 bases not matched to a gene; V was cut back by 6 bases and J by 5 bases. Per the germline V gene, CDR1 is SGHAT and CDR2 is FQNNGV. The CDR3 DNA reads as TGTGCCAGCAGAACCGGGACAGGGGGCCGAGAAACCGGGGAGCTGTTTTTT. Its protein product is CASRTGTGGRETGELFF. Supplemented by reference TRBV11-2 and TRBJ2-2, the full variable domain reads EAGVAQSPRYKIIEKRQSVAFWCNPISGHATLYWYQQILGQGPKLLIQFQNNGVVDDSQLPKDRFSAERLKGVDSTLKIQPAKLEDSAVYLCASRTGTGGRETGELFFGEGSRLTVL.

This sequence joins TRBV19 and TRBJ1-2; D is ambiguous. Trimming cost V 5 bases and J 5 bases, with 21 bases left between them. Germline CDR1 reads LNHDA; CDR2 reads SQIVND (reference sequence). The CDR3 loop spans 16 amino acids. The CDR3 loop reads CASSYTFGTQAYGYTF. CDR3 sequence (DNA): TGTGCCAGTAGTTATACTTTTGGCACTCAGGCATATGGCTACACCTTC.

V and J are TRBV3-1 (or the pseudogene TRBV3-2) and TRBJ2-1; TRBD2 aligns across 12 bases. The germline V gene encodes CDR1 LGHDT and CDR2 YNNKEL (reference sequence). The CDR3 is made up of 14 amino acids. The J segment lost 16 bases and the V segment lost 1 base, leaving 8 bases of the junction unmatched. The CDR3 loop is CASSQASLAGGPFF. CDR3 nucleotide sequence: TGTGCCAGCAGCCAAGCATCGCTAGCGGGGGGGCCATTCTTC.

This chain links TRBV6-5 with TRBJ1-2; 7 bases fit TRBD1. Germline V gives CDR1 MNHEY, CDR2 SVGAGI. J lost 6 bases, V lost 5 bases, and 12 bases had no gene match. The CDR3 is 15 amino acids. The CDR3 bases are TGTGCCAGCAGTCCAAACTTCGACAGGGTGCATGGCTACACCTTC. It is translated as CASSPNFDRVHGYTF.

The chain recombines TRBV3-1 (or the pseudogene TRBV3-2) with TRBJ1-1; D is ambiguous. Germline V gene data show CDR1 as LGHDT and CDR2 as YNNKEL (reference sequence). V was clipped by 1 base and J by 0 bases, with 9 bases between them. CDR3 length: 15 amino acids. The CDR3, as DNA: TGTGCCAGCAGCCAAGGTATTTTTTTGAACACTGAAGCTTTCTTT. This translates into CASSQGIFLNTEAFF.